Listed below are T cell receptor beta chains from one sample, sequenced in a study of blood T cell repertoires in COVID-19. Clones were read by immunoSEQ multiplex PCR, and TCRdb kept only the in-frame ones, dropping some. This table holds approximately 180,000 clones, over 75% found once. The sequenced material came from peripheral blood. These receptors were taken from an older woman with acute or convalescent COVID-19. Both conserved end residues are part of each CDR3. A D gene is named only where the DNA matches it firmly. Only part of the rows carry a size: once, few, many, or a class if the clone is expanded.

>TRBJ2-3|TRBD1|TRBV5-1|.
CASSLTGTGLTDTQYF
TGCGCCAGCAGCTTGACCGGGACAGGACTCACAGATACGCAGTATTTT
>TRBJ2-1|.|TRBV18|.
CASSPPAGSEVQFF
TGTGCCAGCTCACCGCCCGCGGGTTCGGAGGTCCAGTTCTTC
>TRBJ2-2|TRBD1|TRBV18|.
CASSPSNRGVTGELFF
TGTGCCAGCTCACCATCGAACAGGGGGGTCACCGGGGAGCTGTTTTTT
>TRBJ2-7|.|TRBV6-5|.
CASSRTPLYEQYF
TGTGCCAGCAGTAGGACACCTCTCTACGAGCAGTACTTC
>TRBJ1-6|TRBD1|TRBV6-1|once
CASTNRGSVSSPLHF
TGTGCCAGCACAAACAGGGGCAGTGTATCTTCACCCCTCCACTTT
>TRBJ2-5|TRBD2|TRBV7-9|.
CASSFSGTSGEETQYF
TGTGCCAGCAGCTTCTCAGGGACTAGCGGTGAAGAGACCCAGTACTTC
>TRBJ2-3|TRBD1|TRBV18|.
CASSSSTGEADTQYF
TGTGCCAGCTCATCCTCGACAGGGGAAGCAGATACGCAGTATTTT
>TRBJ2-1|TRBD2|TRBV5-1|.
CASSLFGGGTYNEQFF
TGCGCCAGCAGCTTGTTCGGGGGAGGGACCTACAATGAGCAGTTCTTC
>TRBJ2-5|TRBD1|TRBV29-1|.
CSGEQGTQETQYF
TGCAGCGGAGAACAGGGGACACAGGAGACCCAGTACTTC
>TRBJ2-7|.|TRBV12-1|.
CASGRDNHFLYSEQYF
TGTGCCAGCGGCAGGGACAATCACTTCCTATATTCCGAGCAGTACTTC
>TRBJ2-7|.|TRBV5-4|.
CASSLDSGAASEQYF
TGTGCCAGCAGCTTGGACAGCGGAGCCGCCTCCGAGCAGTACTTC
>TRBJ2-1|TRBD2|TRBV7-3|.
CASSLWASGINEQFF
TGTGCCAGCAGCTTATGGGCTAGCGGGATCAATGAGCAGTTCTTC
>TRBJ2-7|.|TRBV19|.
CASSMVRGNYEQYF
TGTGCCAGTAGTATGGTGAGAGGGAACTACGAGCAGTACTTC
>TRBJ2-2|.|TRBV19|.
CASRAEILSSGELFF
TGTGCCAGCCGAGCGGAGATACTAAGTAGCGGGGAGCTGTTTTTT
>TRBJ2-1|TRBD2|TRBV18|.
CASSPNAGVVNEQFF
TGTGCCAGCTCACCAAACGCGGGAGTGGTCAATGAGCAGTTCTTC
>TRBJ2-7|.|TRBV5-5|.
CASSLGTAGGRYEQYF
TGTGCCAGCAGCTTGGGTACCGCCGGAGGCCGCTACGAGCAGTACTTC
>TRBJ2-7|TRBD1|TRBV6-5|.
CASSRGGTGVYEQYF
TGTGCCAGCAGCCGTGGTGGGACAGGGGTTTACGAGCAGTACTTC
>TRBJ2-3|TRBD2|TRBV24-1|.
CATGTSGSSGDTQYF
TGTGCCACCGGCACTAGCGGTTCCTCTGGGGATACGCAGTATTTT
>TRBJ2-2|.|TRBV29-1|.
CSASEGKGGELFF
TGCAGCGCCTCGGAGGGGAAGGGCGGGGAGCTGTTTTTT
>TRBJ2-7|.|TRBV6-6|.
CASSGHLQSYEQYF
TGTGCCAGCAGTGGTCATCTCCAGTCCTACGAGCAGTACTTC
>TRBJ2-7|.|TRBV7-9|.
CASSLDTVEQYF
TGTGCCAGCAGCTTAGATACGGTCGAGCAGTACTTC
>TRBJ2-1|TRBD1|TRBV2|once
CASRRTGGLEQAPQFF
TGTGCCAGCAGGCGGACAGGGGGACTGGAGCAAGCACCCCAGTTCTTC
>TRBJ1-5|.|TRBV3-1/TRBV3-2|.
CASSQEAGAHQPQHF
TGTGCCAGCAGCCAAGAAGCGGGGGCGCATCAGCCCCAGCATTTT
>TRBJ2-1|TRBD2|TRBV27|.
CASSLVSGRGSSYNEQFF
TGTGCCAGCAGTTTGGTAAGCGGGAGAGGGAGCTCCTACAATGAGCAGTTCTTC
>TRBJ1-2|.|TRBV13|few
CASSPHGGLYGYTF
TGTGCCAGCAGCCCCCACGGAGGGCTCTATGGCTACACCTTC
>TRBJ1-4|.|TRBV6-5|.
CASRTDPGVHEKLFF
TGTGCCAGCAGGACCGACCCGGGAGTTCATGAAAAACTGTTTTTT
>TRBJ2-5|.|TRBV18|.
CASSLNQVHSQETQYF
TGTGCCAGCTCCCTCAACCAGGTGCATTCCCAAGAGACCCAGTACTTC
>TRBJ1-4|TRBD1|TRBV5-1|.
CASSPTQGGTNEKLFF
TGCGCCAGCAGCCCCACGCAGGGGGGAACTAATGAAAAACTGTTTTTT
>TRBJ2-1|TRBD1|TRBV19|.
CASSLVDRGNEQFF
TGTGCCAGTAGTTTAGTGGACAGGGGTAATGAGCAGTTCTTC
>TRBJ1-1|.|TRBV5-1|.
CASSTAMNTEAFF
TGCGCCAGCTCGACAGCAATGAACACTGAAGCTTTCTTT
>TRBJ2-5|TRBD2|TRBV20-1|.
CSASSGRYGETQYF
TGCAGTGCCAGTAGCGGGAGATATGGAGAGACCCAGTACTTC
>TRBJ2-7|TRBD1|TRBV29-1|.
CSVGRQGAGSEQYF
TGCAGCGTCGGACGACAGGGGGCGGGTAGTGAGCAGTACTTC
>TRBJ2-2|TRBD2|TRBV7-9|.
CASSALAGGGNTGELFF
TGTGCCAGCAGCGCGTTAGCGGGAGGGGGGAACACCGGGGAGCTGTTTTTT
>TRBJ1-4|.|TRBV6-5|.
CASSYRRAEKLFF
TGTGCCAGCAGTTACAGGAGGGCTGAAAAACTGTTTTTT
>TRBJ1-1|TRBD1|TRBV9|.
CASSPWTGAHTEAFF
TGTGCCAGCAGCCCATGGACAGGGGCCCACACTGAAGCTTTCTTT
>TRBJ2-7|TRBD2|TRBV10-3|.
CAISGRGLGSYEQYF
TGTGCCATCAGTGGAAGGGGACTAGGGTCCTACGAGCAGTACTTC
>TRBJ2-1|.|TRBV7-3|.
CASSASGGDNEQFF
TGTGCCAGCAGCGCCTCCGGCGGGGACAATGAGCAGTTCTTC
>TRBJ1-5|TRBD1|TRBV19|.
CASSSPGQGVSQPQHF
TGTGCCAGTAGCTCGCCGGGACAGGGGGTGTCTCAGCCCCAGCATTTT
>TRBJ2-1|TRBD2|TRBV10-3|few
CAISGGWGRREEHNEQFF
TGTGCCATCAGTGGAGGTTGGGGAAGGCGGGAGGAACACAATGAGCAGTTCTTC
>TRBJ2-7|.|TRBV19|.
CASILGLYYEQYF
TGTGCCAGTATCTTGGGACTTTACTACGAGCAGTACTTC
>TRBJ1-6|.|TRBV2|.
CASSELSITHNSPLHF
TGTGCCAGCAGTGAACTTTCTATTACCCATAATTCACCCCTCCACTTT